This T cell receptor (beta chain) was recovered during a study of post-analysis software for immune sequencing data. The study, taken as a whole, reports: When patients were compared with controls, a handful of TRBV segments were more frequent, TRBV5-6, TRBV5-1 and TRBV20-1 among them.

A note on this clonotype: Its cognate antigen is unknown.

Unique molecular identifiers had been added to the TCR beta cDNA libraries. A single record per CDR3 protein comes from TCRdb applying MiXCR to the PCR reads. Among about 380,000 distinct CDR3 sequences listed, less than 40% were seen once. The CDR3 spans 17 residues. V shed 4 bases and J 6 bases; nucleotides not matched to a gene: 16. The germline gives CDR1 SGHKS, CDR2 YYEKEE (reference sequence). This chain connects TRBV5-5 to TRBJ2-4, with 7 bases aligning to TRBD2. The TCR originated in a girl aged 10-17 years with multiple sclerosis. Sequencing was carried out using blood. In DNA form, the CDR3 reads TGTGCCAGCAGCGTGGAGAGGCTAGCGGACGCTGGAAACATTCAGTACTTC. As protein: CASSVERLADAGNIQYF.